This T cell receptor beta chain is from a study of T-cell reconstitution after alpha-beta-depleted transplantation in children. TCRbeta library construction was performed incorporating unique molecular identifiers. Via MiXCR, TCRdb re-called the PCR reads, giving one row per CDR3 protein. Of 640,000 or so distinct CDR3 sequences listed, approximately 15% are singletons. The CDR3 is 15 residues long. Germline values: CDR1 SGHTA, CDR2 FQGNSA. The V end lost 5 bases, the J end lost 5 bases, and 15 bases lay between the germline ends. This TCR was sampled from a human donor who donated a stem cell graft to a child with acute myeloid leukemia. Sequenced here: PBMCs from the stem cell graft donor, sampled from the stem cell graft. This rearrangement joins TRBV7-2 to TRBJ1-4; the D gene is possibly TRBD1 (5 bases). The CDR3 sequence is CASSIGTLSNEKLFF. CDR3 DNA: TGTGCCAGCAGCATAGGGACTCTCAGCAATGAAAAACTGTTTTTT.